This T cell receptor beta chain is from a study of shared T cell receptors in the human thymus. This CDR3 has 14 amino acids. V was pared by 7 bases and J by 7 bases, with 16 bases between. Germline V gene lookup returns CDR1 LGHNA and CDR2 YNFKEQ. Clones were read by immunoSEQ multiplex PCR, and TCRdb kept only the in-frame ones, dropping some. The sample yields about 500,000 clones, 70% to 80% seen once. These records were also assigned to another study, of human thymus T cells. This second study notes: Thymic resections from corrective heart surgery supplied the tissue. Biased V and J segment usage appeared in thymus and peripheral blood.

What was sequenced was thymocytes. The chain employs TRBV4-2 and TRBJ2-2; D possibly corresponds to TRBD1 (7 bases). The sequence derives from a boy under two years old with a congenital heart defect. CDR3 protein: CASTQGGDGGELFF. Here the CDR3 DNA reads TGTGCCAGCACTCAGGGGGGAGATGGCGGGGAGCTGTTTTTT.